The clone carrying this TCR beta chain appeared many times. The antigen is undetermined. Individual cDNA molecules each carried unique molecular identifiers attached by the library. From the RACE reads, TCRdb called clonotypes with MiXCR, one entry per CDR3 protein. The table lists roughly 100,000 distinct CDR3 sequences, around 10% of them singletons. The sample's time point: patch test 1, 2 weeks after DPC sensitization. Documented treatment: therapeutic diphenylcyclopropenone sensitization with weekly scalp DPC. The data originate from a study of human T cells and chemical hapten exposure. General study points: Because all patients had alopecia, their immune responses might differ from healthy ones.

This sample comprised whole blood, obtained in connection with sensitization to the hapten diphenylcyclopropenone (DPC). The TCR comes from a woman in her thirties or forties with alopecia areata. Some clones in this sample may be carry-over from other donors' samples.

The CDR3, as DNA: TGCAGTGCTGGTCGTATTGGGTCTAGCGGGAGTTCCGAGCAGTACTTC. Amino acid sequence: CSAGRIGSSGSSEQYF. V and J are TRBV20-1 and TRBJ2-7; 10 nucleotides line up with TRBD2. Per germline, CDR1 DFQATT and CDR2 SNEGSKA (reference sequence). The CDR3 has 16 amino acids. Trimming removed 5 bases from V and 6 bases from J; junction bases left unmatched: 16.